This T cell receptor (beta chain) is drawn from a study of cytomegalovirus exposure and HLA in healthy donors. Whole-study context: From HLA-typed donors, an early data release held around 85 million unique TCRs. Study-level findings and limits: Prediction of most subjects' HLA-A and HLA-B alleles by TCR beta sequences was reportedly accurate.

Both 60 Vbeta primers and 13 Jbeta primers went into the PCR. Repertoires were generated with immunoSEQ multiplex PCR, while TCRdb's copy carries only in-frame clones and drops some. The sample shows about 170,000 clones, and over 1% sits with its ten largest clones. As to this clone: Its antigen is unidentified.

J was trimmed by 5 bases and V by 1 base; bases with no gene match: 9. The CDR3 runs 16 residues. CDR1 and CDR2 from the germline V gene are KGHSH and LQKENI. This sequence joins TRBV18 and TRBJ2-5; 8 bases are a match to TRBD1. This sequence was found in a woman aged 55 to 70 in good health and CMV-seronegative. Sequenced: PBMCs. The CDR3 loop reads CASSPRGQGPWETQYF. CDR3 nucleotides: TGTGCCAGCTCACCACGTGGACAGGGACCGTGGGAGACCCAGTACTTC. The full variable domain, in which reference TRBV18 and TRBJ2-5 provide the parts outside the CDR3, is NAGVMQNPRHLVRRRGQEARLRCSPMKGHSHVYWYRQLPEEGLKFMVYLQKENIIDESGMPKERFSAEFPKEGPSILRIQQVVRGDSAAYFCASSPRGQGPWETQYFGPGTRLLVL.